These T cell receptor beta chains were read from a single sample in a study of cytomegalovirus exposure and HLA in healthy donors. Here immunoSEQ multiplex PCR was the method, and the copy in TCRdb shows in-frame clones only, minus some. The repertoire holds around 180,000 clones, with about 80% as singletons. The sample consisted of PBMCs. Receptors were obtained from a woman aged 45-60 years in good health and CMV-seronegative. The CDR3 runs from the conserved cysteine through the conserved F or W. The D gene is left open where the match is weak. Clone size, where shown, is once, few, many, or a class for clones that have expanded.

V gene,J gene,clone size,D gene,CDR3 DNA,CDR3 protein
TRBV10-3,TRBJ2-3,.,.,TGTGCCATCAGCCGTAGTAAGACAGATACGCAGTATTTT,CAISRSKTDTQYF
TRBV28,TRBJ2-1,.,TRBD1,TGTGCCAGCAGTCTTCCTCCGGGACAGAGGCTGTTCTTC,CASSLPPGQRLFF
TRBV28,TRBJ2-7,.,.,TGTGCCAGCAGGACAGGACAAAACTACGAGCAGTACTTC,CASRTGQNYEQYF
TRBV5-1,TRBJ2-7,.,TRBD2,TGCGCCAGCAGCGGCGGGAGCGGCTACGAGCAGTACTTC,CASSGGSGYEQYF
TRBV5-1,TRBJ2-5,once,TRBD1,TGCGCCAGCAGCAGGACAGGGTCCACCCAAGAGACCCAGTACTTC,CASSRTGSTQETQYF
TRBV2,TRBJ1-3,.,.,TGTGCCAGCAGTGTGGACAACTCTGGAAACACCATATATTTT,CASSVDNSGNTIYF
TRBV6-6,TRBJ2-7,.,TRBD1,TGTGCCAGCAGTGACAGGGAATTAATCGGTTACGAGCAGTACTTC,CASSDRELIGYEQYF
TRBV27,TRBJ2-1,.,TRBD2,TGTGCCAGCACTGCTAGCGGGGGGAGATACAATGAGCAGTTCTTC,CASTASGGRYNEQFF
TRBV6-6,TRBJ1-2,few,.,TGTGCCAGCAGCCGAGGGCTGGGTGGCTACACCTTC,CASSRGLGGYTF
TRBV5-6,TRBJ2-7,.,.,TGTGCCAGCAGCTTCAGGGGAAAGAGCTACGAGCAGTACTTC,CASSFRGKSYEQYF
TRBV28,TRBJ2-7,.,.,TGTGCCAGCAGTTCCGTCGTTAGCTCCTACGAGCAGTACTTC,CASSSVVSSYEQYF
TRBV19,TRBJ1-5,.,.,TGTGCCAGTAGTATTGGGCCCAGCAGGGTGTCGTCTTCCCAGCATTTT,CASSIGPSRVSSSQHF